The 23 T cell receptor beta chains listed next were all sequenced from one sample in a study of blood T cell repertoires in COVID-19. The repertoire was sequenced with immunoSEQ multiplex PCR; TCRdb's copy has only in-frame clones and lacks some. The table shows 200,000 to 250,000 clones, with approximately 90% occurring only once. Material: peripheral blood. These receptors came from a woman in her fifties or sixties with COVID-19, enrolled during active disease.

The V and J genes are TRBV12-3 or TRBV12-4 and TRBJ2-3; D not certain. The ends were cut back, 7 bases at V and 2 bases at J, with 7 bases in the middle. The CDR3 is 12 residues long. CDR3 region: CASKTYTDTQYF. The CDR3 nucleotides are TGTGCCAGCAAAACCTACACAGATACGCAGTATTTT.

CDR3 protein: CASSFGTGHMNTEAFF. CDR3 sequence (DNA): TGTGCCAGCAGTTTCGGGACAGGGCACATGAACACTGAAGCTTTCTTT. V is TRBV27 and J is TRBJ1-1; 9 nucleotides match TRBD1. V gave up 3 bases and J gave up 0 bases; unmatched junction bases: 5. The CDR3 contains 16 residues. Germline V gives CDR1 MNHEY, CDR2 SMNVEV (reference sequence).

The DNA for the CDR3 is TGTGCCAGCAGTTACGCCGCGCGTTGGGGGAGGACTGAAGCTTTCTTT. It specifies CASSYAARWGRTEAFF. This sequence joins TRBV6-2 or TRBV6-3 and TRBJ1-1, with D possibly TRBD1 on 5 matching bases. Germline V gene sequence: CDR1 MNHEY, CDR2 SVGEGT. V lost 2 bases and J 5 bases, leaving 18 bases between the germline ends. The CDR3 has 16 amino acids.

This chain uses TRBV6-5 with TRBJ1-5, with 9 bases lining up with TRBD1. The CDR3 spans 14 residues. Losses at the gene ends were 5 bases for V and 6 bases for J; bases not matched to a gene: 5. Germline loops: CDR1 MNHEY, CDR2 SVGAGI. DNA for the CDR3: TGTGCCAGCAGTAAGGGACAGGGAATTCAGCCCCAGCATTTT. Translation: CASSKGQGIQPQHF.

V gene TRBV9 combines with J gene TRBJ2-3, with D maybe TRBD2 (7 bases). CDR1 is SGDLS, CDR2 YYNGEE, per germline. This CDR3 region has 14 residues. V was trimmed by 0 bases and J by 6 bases, leaving 11 bases between them. The CDR3 coding sequence is TGTGCCAGCAGCGTAGACGGGGGGCGGGATACGCAGTATTTT. It is translated as CASSVDGGRDTQYF.

This clone was observed a handful of times. The rearrangement links TRBV27 to TRBJ1-2, with 9 bases matching TRBD1. Germline CDR1 and CDR2: MNHEY and SMNVEV (reference sequence). The CDR3 consists of 13 residues. Trimming at V came to 5 bases and at J to 7 bases, leaving 5 bases not matched to a gene. CDR3 sequence: CASSPRTGAGYTF. The CDR3 bases are TGTGCCAGCAGTCCACGGACAGGGGCTGGCTACACCTTC.

The rearrangement links TRBV7-2 to TRBJ2-1, with 9 bases aligning to TRBD2. After removal of 3 bases from V and 6 bases from J, the junction contained 6 bases not matched to a gene. This CDR3 has 15 residues. Germline V gives CDR1 SGHTA, CDR2 FQGNSA. The CDR3 DNA reads as TGTGCCAGCAGCTTGGGGCGGGGGGGCCTCAATGAGCAGTTCTTC. Translation gives CASSLGRGGLNEQFF.

The V and J genes are TRBV10-3 and TRBJ2-2; the match to TRBD2 covers 15 bases. The germline V gene has CDR1 ENHRY and CDR2 SYGVKD. The J segment lost 6 bases and the V segment lost 3 bases, leaving 11 bases of the junction unmatched. The CDR3 contains 19 residues. For the CDR3, the DNA is TGTGCCATCAGTGATCCGTCGGGACTAGCGGGGGGATCACCCGGGGAGCTGTTTTTT. This sequence encodes CAISDPSGLAGGSPGELFF.

V and J are TRBV27 and TRBJ2-7; a weak D match, TRBD2 (6 bases). The V gene lost 7 bases and the J gene lost 5 bases, with 9 bases spanning the gap. The CDR3 loop spans 11 amino acids. CDR1 MNHEY and CDR2 SMNVEV come from the germline V gene (reference sequence). The CDR3 protein is CASTRGNEQYF. CDR3 in DNA: TGTGCCAGCACTCGGGGGAACGAGCAGTACTTC.

The J gene is TRBJ1-1, the V gene TRBV25-1; no firm D call. The germline CDR1 and CDR2 sequences are MGHDK and SYGVNS. The V and J ends lost 0 bases and 0 bases respectively, with 8 bases between them. This CDR3 comprises 15 residues. CDR3 nucleotide sequence: TGTGCCAGCAGTGAATATACATTAATGAACACTGAAGCTTTCTTT. The encoded protein is CASSEYTLMNTEAFF. The whole variable domain, filled in from reference TRBV25-1 and TRBJ1-1, reads EADIYQTPRYLVIGTGKKITLECSQTMGHDKMYWYQQDPGMELHLIHYSYGVNSTEKGDLSSESTVSRIRTEHFPLTLESARPSHTSQYLCASSEYTLMNTEAFFGQGTRLTVV.

This chain joins TRBV18 and TRBJ1-4; D may be TRBD1 (6 bases). With 2 bases removed from V and 7 bases from J, the gap between germline ends came to 11 bases. Germline V CDR1 and CDR2: KGHSH, LQKENI. The CDR3 totals 14 residues. CDR3 residues: CASSPTGYLEKLFF. DNA of the CDR3: TGTGCCAGCTCACCAACAGGGTATCTTGAAAAACTGTTTTTT. Drawing the rest from reference TRBV18 and TRBJ1-4, the complete variable domain is NAGVMQNPRHLVRRRGQEARLRCSPMKGHSHVYWYRQLPEEGLKFMVYLQKENIIDESGMPKERFSAEFPKEGPSILRIQQVVRGDSAAYFCASSPTGYLEKLFFGSGTQLSVL.

The DNA of the CDR3 is TGTGCCAGCAGTTACTCGTTCCGGGCAGATACGCAGTATTTT. Protein: CASSYSFRADTQYF. This chain joins TRBV6-5 and TRBJ2-3; no clear D. This CDR3 is 14 amino acids long. V was clipped by 0 bases and J by 4 bases, with 8 bases between them. Germline CDR1 reads MNHEY; CDR2 reads SVGAGI.

This clone has just one count. V usage is TRBV2 and J usage is TRBJ2-7, with D possibly being TRBD2 (5 bases). V was pared by 4 bases and J by 2 bases, with 21 bases between. The CDR3 spans 17 residues. In germline, CDR1 is SNHLY, CDR2 FYNNEI. CDR3 DNA sequence: TGTGCCAGCAGTGTATCTAGCTCTTCGGTTACCCCCTACGAGCAGTACGTC. This sequence encodes CASSVSSSSVTPYEQYV.

The rearrangement uses TRBV4-1 and TRBJ2-2, with D possibly TRBD1 on 6 matching bases. The V and J ends lost 4 bases and 0 bases respectively, with 12 bases between them. Germline loops: CDR1 MGHRA, CDR2 YSYEKL. The CDR3 extends over 16 amino acids. The CDR3 loop reads CASSPITGPNTGELFF. The CDR3 DNA is TGCGCCAGCAGCCCCATCACAGGGCCGAACACCGGGGAGCTGTTTTTT.

This clone was seen more than once but under ten times. The chain combines TRBV10-1 with TRBJ1-6; 7 bases are a match to TRBD1. Germline V gene data show CDR1 as WNHNN and CDR2 as SYGVQD (reference sequence). The CDR3 is 15 amino acids. After removal of 7 bases from V and 8 bases from J, the junction contained 11 bases not matched to a gene. CDR3 residues: CASTTDGQVDSPLHF. CDR3 nucleotides: TGCGCCAGCACCACCGACGGACAGGTGGATTCACCCCTCCACTTT.

The sample holds one count of this clone. V and J are TRBV19 and TRBJ2-7; D is possibly TRBD1 (5 bases). V gave up 3 bases and J gave up 2 bases, with 14 bases separating them. Germline loops: CDR1 LNHDA, CDR2 SQIVND (reference sequence). This CDR3 has 15 amino acids. CDR3 region: CASSIPDSLPYEQYF. In DNA, the CDR3 is TGTGCCAGTAGTATCCCAGACAGCCTCCCCTACGAGCAGTACTTC.

This chain joins TRBV11-2 and TRBJ2-2; D perhaps matches TRBD2 (6 bases). The CDR3 runs to 15 residues. V lost 1 base, J lost 5 bases, and 11 bases lay in between. Germline assignment: CDR1 SGHAT and CDR2 FQNNGV. CDR3 DNA: TGTGCCAGCAGCTTAGGCGGGACGGTGACCGGGGAGCTGTTTTTT. Its protein product is CASSLGGTVTGELFF.

Turning to this clone: This specimen includes other DNA sequences encoding the same CDR3. The CDR3: CASSLRQGRNTGELFF. CDR3 nucleotides: TGCGCCAGCAGCCTAAGACAGGGGCGCAACACCGGGGAGCTGTTTTTT. This chain connects TRBV5-1 to TRBJ2-2, with 8 bases that match TRBD1. The J segment lost 2 bases and the V segment lost 4 bases, leaving 7 bases of the junction unmatched. The CDR3 totals 16 residues. The V gene's germline CDR1 is SGHRS and CDR2 YFSETQ.

This chain joins TRBV5-6 and TRBJ1-3; 7 nucleotides align to TRBD1. The J segment lost 4 bases and the V segment lost 0 bases, leaving 1 base of the junction unmatched. The V gene's germline CDR1 is SGHDT and CDR2 YYEEEE. CDR3 length equals 14 residues. In DNA form, the CDR3 reads TGTGCCAGCAGCTTGGTGGACAGGGGAAACACCATATATTTT. Amino acid sequence: CASSLVDRGNTIYF.

This clone was detected only a few times. V usage is TRBV6-1 and J usage is TRBJ1-1, with 9 bases matching TRBD1. Germline lookup yields CDR1 MNHNS and CDR2 SASEGT. V dropped 1 base and J dropped 0; count of bases not matched to a gene: 9. The length of the CDR3 is 18 residues. CDR3 DNA: TGTGCCAGCAGTGAAGGGGCCGGGACAGGGTTACTGAACACTGAAGCTTTCTTT. Encoded protein: CASSEGAGTGLLNTEAFF.

The chain links TRBV28 to TRBJ2-1, with TRBD2 matching 9 bases. Germline V gene sequence: CDR1 MDHEN, CDR2 SYDVKM. This CDR3 has 18 amino acids. With V trimmed by 4 bases and J by 5 bases, 15 bases remained unmatched. CDR3 residues: CASSSRPWLAGRHNEQFF. The CDR3 DNA reads as TGTGCCAGCAGTTCGAGGCCTTGGCTAGCGGGGCGCCACAATGAGCAGTTCTTC.

This chain uses TRBV7-8 with TRBJ1-1; unclear D gene. CDR3 length equals 14 residues. The germline gives CDR1 SGHVS, CDR2 FQNEAQ. V lost 6 bases, J lost 1 base, and 12 bases lay in between. The DNA of the CDR3 is TGTGCCAGCAGTTCCCCTGACTGGAACACTGAAGCTTTCTTT. It encodes CASSSPDWNTEAFF.

The rearrangement joins TRBV7-9 to TRBJ1-2, with a tentative D call TRBD1 (6 bases). The germline V gene encodes CDR1 SEHNR and CDR2 FQNEAQ (reference sequence). V lost 5 bases and J lost 2, with 9 bases in between. CDR3 length equals 13 residues. The CDR3 spells CASSVGQNYGYTF. DNA of the CDR3: TGTGCCAGCAGCGTTGGACAGAACTATGGCTACACCTTC.